The 24 T cell receptor beta chains below come from one sample, sequenced in a study of blood T cells in healthy people across ages (dated by TCRdb to between 2014 and 2016). Library prep was done by 5' RACE. This sample was sequenced with an Illumina HiSeq 2500. A second PCR of about 6 to 11 cycles was performed with a sample-barcoded 5' primer and a J-beta primer mix. Using fastp trimming at Q25 and MiXCR clonotype assembly, TCRdb reanalyzed the public sequencing data and kept in-frame beta chains. Records with the same CDR3 protein are collapsed into one entry carrying the most frequent genes and DNA. The sample has about 1,000,000 distinct CDR3 sequences on record, less than 50% of them singletons. 15% to 20% of the sample is taken by the ten largest. Sequencing input: blood. The receptors here all came from a woman aged 55-69 years in good health.

This chain connects TRBV29-1 to TRBJ2-3; 10 bases map to TRBD2. The CDR3 runs to 16 residues. CDR1 is SQVTM and CDR2 is ANQGSEA in the germline V gene. The ends lost 8 bases at V and 4 bases at J; junction bases unmatched: 15. Here the CDR3 DNA reads TGCAGCACGGTGGGGGTGGATCTAGCGGGGGCAGATACGCAGTATTTT. It specifies CSTVGVDLAGADTQYF.

Details on this clonotype: The junction and the germline gene differ at one end; a read error may be behind it. The V gene is TRBV6-5, the J gene TRBJ2-1; D call uncertain. The CDR3 is 17 amino acids. The germline gives CDR1 MNHEY, CDR2 SVGAGI. Written as DNA, the CDR3 is TGTGCCAGCAGTTACTCAATCGGACGGGCCTCCTACAATGGGCAGTTCTTC. It yields the protein CASSYSIGRASYNGQFF.

This clonotype showed up just a few times. The junction departs from germline at one end; a sequencing error may be responsible. The chain joins TRBV29-1 to TRBJ2-1; D might be TRBD2 (5 bases). CDR1 SQVTM and CDR2 ANQGSEA come from the germline V gene. The CDR3 contains 13 residues. CDR3 residues: CSVTTAFVHEQFF. In DNA form, the CDR3 reads TGTAGCGTTACAACGGCCTTTGTTCATGAGCAGTTCTTC.

The CDR3 DNA is TGTGCCAGCAGTTCCGGGACCAATGAGCAGTTCTTC. Encoded protein: CASSSGTNEQFF. V is TRBV27 and J is TRBJ2-1; D may match TRBD1 or TRBD2 (5 bases each). CDR3 size: 12 residues. CDR1 is MNHEY and CDR2 is SMNVEV in the germline V gene (reference sequence). The ends were cut back, 4 bases at V and 6 bases at J, with 7 bases in the middle.

V is TRBV29-1 and J is TRBJ2-1, with 10 bases fitting TRBD2. From germline, CDR1 is SQVTM and CDR2 ANQGSEA. The CDR3 loop spans 15 amino acids. Trimming at V came to 6 bases and at J to 2 bases, leaving 7 bases not matched to a gene. The CDR3 nucleotides are TGCAGCGTGGAGCGAGCGGGAGGGCCCTACAATGAGCAGTTCTTC. Protein: CSVERAGGPYNEQFF.

This clonotype was observed a handful of times. The chain couples TRBV7-3 to TRBJ2-1, with a tentative D call TRBD1 (5 bases). Deletions cut 4 bases from V and 4 bases from J, with 14 bases between. This CDR3 is 15 amino acids long. Germline CDR1 is SGHTA and CDR2 is FQGTGA. CDR3 in DNA: TGTGCCAGCAGCTATAGAATTTCAGGGTACAATGAGCAGTTCTTC. Amino acids: CASSYRISGYNEQFF.

The rearrangement uses TRBV29-1 and TRBJ2-1, with a tentative D call TRBD2 (6 bases). The CDR3 runs to 12 residues. V was cut by 2 bases and J by 7 bases, with 9 bases left in between. The V gene's germline CDR1 is SQVTM and CDR2 ANQGSEA. The CDR3 sequence: CSVEPSGNEQFF. CDR3 bases: TGCAGCGTTGAACCCAGCGGGAATGAGCAGTTCTTC.

The chain is built from TRBV20-1 and TRBJ2-5, with 11 bases matching TRBD2. The CDR3 runs 16 residues. Trimming cost V 5 bases and J 4 bases; bases outside gene matches: 12. The V gene's germline CDR1 is DFQATT and CDR2 SNEGSKA (reference sequence). This chain's CDR3 is CSAPPEGLAVGETQYF. CDR3 sequence (DNA): TGCAGTGCTCCGCCCGAGGGACTAGCGGTAGGAGAGACCCAGTACTTC.

This clonotype was counted a few times. The chain couples TRBV7-2 to TRBJ1-2; 7 bases are shared with TRBD1. The CDR3 contains 13 residues. Germline CDR1 SGHTA, CDR2 FQGNSA. V was clipped by 5 bases and J by 6 bases; unmatched bases: 6. CDR3: CASSQDRAHGYTF. DNA for the CDR3: TGTGCCAGCAGCCAAGACAGGGCCCATGGCTACACCTTC.

The V call is TRBV10-3, the J call TRBJ2-3; tentative D call: TRBD2 (6 bases). The V gene's germline CDR1 is ENHRY and CDR2 SYGVKD. The CDR3 length is 15 residues. The germline V and J ends were trimmed by 6 bases and 3 bases, with 16 bases remaining between them. CDR3 sequence reads: CAISAGRGGTDTQYF. In DNA, the CDR3 is TGTGCCATCAGCGCCGGACGAGGAGGGACAGATACGCAGTATTTT.

This clonotype has more than one count but fewer than ten. This rearrangement joins TRBV29-1 to TRBJ2-6; D ambiguous. The germline CDR1 and CDR2 sequences are SQVTM and ANQGSEA. The CDR3 covers 16 residues. V dropped 5 bases and J dropped 0 bases, with 14 bases sitting between them. This chain's CDR3 is CSVFVWAVSGANVLTF. Here the CDR3 DNA reads TGCAGCGTTTTCGTCTGGGCCGTCTCTGGGGCCAACGTCCTGACTTTC.

Only a few counts were recorded for this clonotype. This CDR3 is CATSRDSNGGFDAYTF. CDR3 DNA: TGTGCCACCAGCAGAGATTCAAATGGGGGGTTCGATGCCTACACCTTC. The chain is built from TRBV15 and TRBJ1-2; possibly TRBD1 for D (5 bases). There are 16 residues in the CDR3. Germline V gene lookup returns CDR1 LNHNV and CDR2 YYDKDF (reference sequence). The V end was cut by 0 bases, the J end by 10 bases, with 21 bases between.

The chain carries TRBV4-1 and TRBJ2-6; D not certain. The V and J ends lost 0 bases and 2 bases respectively, with 8 bases between them. The CDR3 loop spans 16 amino acids. Germline lookup yields CDR1 MGHRA and CDR2 YSYEKL. CDR3 coding DNA: TGCGCCAGCAGCCAAGAGAGTACAGCTGGGGCCAACGTCCTGACTTTC. The encoded protein is CASSQESTAGANVLTF.

This sequence joins TRBV20-1 and TRBJ2-5; the match to TRBD1 covers 8 bases. V dropped 5 bases and J dropped 4; count of bases not matched to a gene: 6. Looked up from germline, CDR1 is DFQATT and CDR2 is SNEGSKA (reference sequence). This CDR3 region has 13 residues. CDR3 nucleotide sequence: TGCAGTGCTGAGGACAGGGACGGAGAGACCCAGTACTTC. This codes for CSAEDRDGETQYF.

The chain combines TRBV7-9 with TRBJ2-7, with TRBD1 matching over 8 bases. The CDR3 is 18 amino acids. V lost 5 bases, J lost 3 bases, and 18 bases stayed unmatched. Germline-derived CDR1 and CDR2 are SEHNR and FQNEAQ (reference sequence). CDR3 nucleotide sequence: TGTGCCAGCAGCAGCCTCCCCGGGGACAGGCCTTCCAACTACGAGCAGTACTTC. Its translation is CASSSLPGDRPSNYEQYF.

V and J are TRBV9 and TRBJ2-5; D is possibly TRBD1 or TRBD2 (5 bases each). The CDR3 loop spans 14 amino acids. Per the germline V gene, CDR1 is SGDLS and CDR2 is YYNGEE. The V end was cut by 4 bases, the J end by 9 bases, with 19 bases between. The CDR3 is CASSTRDLKSAQYF. The CDR3 DNA reads TGTGCCAGCAGCACCCGGGACCTGAAATCGGCCCAGTACTTC.

The CDR3 nucleotides read TGTGCCAGCAGCCAAGTGGAGTTAGAGCAGTTCTTC. Translating gives CASSQVELEQFF. V usage is TRBV3-1 and J usage is TRBJ2-1; D unclear. V lost 1 base to trimming and J lost 10 bases, with 8 bases between them. The CDR3 runs 12 residues. Per germline, CDR1 LGHDT and CDR2 YNNKEL (reference sequence).

The J gene is TRBJ2-3, the V gene TRBV3-1; 7 nucleotides agree with TRBD2. J gave up 0 bases and V 6 bases, and 9 bases lay outside the gene matches. Germline V gives CDR1 LGHDT, CDR2 YNNKEL (reference sequence). The CDR3 runs 16 residues. CDR3 residues: CASRREEGSSTDTQYF. In DNA, the CDR3 is TGTGCCAGCAGACGGGAGGAGGGGTCTAGCACAGATACGCAGTATTTT.

A few counts support this clonotype. V usage is TRBV13 and J usage is TRBJ2-3; no reliable D call. With 4 bases removed from V and 2 bases from J, the gap between germline ends came to 7 bases. This CDR3 has 13 residues. From germline, CDR1 is PRHDT and CDR2 FYEKMQ (reference sequence). The DNA of the CDR3 is TGTGCCAGCAGCTCTAAAACCACAGATACGCAGTATTTT. It is translated as CASSSKTTDTQYF.

The V and J genes are TRBV6-1 and TRBJ2-7; 10 bases agree with TRBD2. Germline V gene sequence: CDR1 MNHNS, CDR2 SASEGT. The CDR3 contains 16 residues. Trimming cost V 4 bases and J 1 base; bases outside gene matches: 7. CDR3 DNA: TGTGCCAGCAGTGGACCCCCTAGCGGGGGTTCCTACGAGCAGTACTTC. Amino acid sequence: CASSGPPSGGSYEQYF.

V usage is TRBV20-1 and J usage is TRBJ1-2; 7 positions agree with TRBD1. Germline V gene lookup returns CDR1 DFQATT and CDR2 SNEGSKA (reference sequence). CDR3 length: 17 residues. V gave up 5 bases and J gave up 2 bases; unmatched junction bases: 17. The CDR3 DNA sequence: TGCAGTGCTTCCCATACCCCCGGGACAGACTACAACTATGGCTACACCTTC. It specifies CSASHTPGTDYNYGYTF.

This clonotype was seen a handful of times. This chain connects TRBV20-1 to TRBJ2-5, with 13 bases lining up with TRBD2. V was pared by 0 bases and J by 4 bases, with 5 bases of the junction left unmatched. CDR1 is DFQATT, CDR2 SNEGSKA, per germline (reference sequence). CDR3 length equals 16 residues. The chain's CDR3 is CSAREPGTSGIETQYF. The CDR3 DNA is TGCAGTGCTAGAGAACCAGGGACTAGCGGGATAGAGACCCAGTACTTC.

This clonotype was counted only a few times. The chain joins TRBV3-1 to TRBJ2-7; weak D call: TRBD1 (6 bases). V lost 1 base and J lost 4, with 17 bases in between. From germline, CDR1 is LGHDT and CDR2 YNNKEL (reference sequence). CDR3 length: 16 amino acids. CDR3 nucleotides: TGTGCCAGCAGCCAAGGTCCCGGGACAACCCTATACGAGCAGTACTTC. Protein product: CASSQGPGTTLYEQYF.

This clonotype was detected a few times. The chain uses TRBV20-1 and TRBJ2-5; TRBD2 matches at 14 bases. The J call is doubtful: the DNA matches TRBJ2-7 better. The CDR3 has 15 amino acids. The V gene's germline CDR1 is DFQATT and CDR2 SNEGSKA (reference sequence). This CDR3 is CSARAGTSGSTEQYF. The CDR3 DNA reads TGCAGTGCTAGGGCGGGGACTAGCGGGAGTACCGAGCAGTACTTC.